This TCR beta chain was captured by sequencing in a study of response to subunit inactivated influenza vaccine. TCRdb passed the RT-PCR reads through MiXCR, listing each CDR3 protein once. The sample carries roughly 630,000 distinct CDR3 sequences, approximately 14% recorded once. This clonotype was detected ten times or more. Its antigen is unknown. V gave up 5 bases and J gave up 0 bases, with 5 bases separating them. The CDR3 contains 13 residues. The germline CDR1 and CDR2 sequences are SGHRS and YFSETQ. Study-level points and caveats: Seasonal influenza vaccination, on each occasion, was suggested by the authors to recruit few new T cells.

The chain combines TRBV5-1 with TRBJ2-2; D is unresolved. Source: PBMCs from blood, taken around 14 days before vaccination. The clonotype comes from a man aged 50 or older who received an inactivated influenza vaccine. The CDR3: CASSEANTGELFF. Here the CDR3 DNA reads TGCGCCAGCAGTGAGGCGAACACCGGGGAGCTGTTTTTT.